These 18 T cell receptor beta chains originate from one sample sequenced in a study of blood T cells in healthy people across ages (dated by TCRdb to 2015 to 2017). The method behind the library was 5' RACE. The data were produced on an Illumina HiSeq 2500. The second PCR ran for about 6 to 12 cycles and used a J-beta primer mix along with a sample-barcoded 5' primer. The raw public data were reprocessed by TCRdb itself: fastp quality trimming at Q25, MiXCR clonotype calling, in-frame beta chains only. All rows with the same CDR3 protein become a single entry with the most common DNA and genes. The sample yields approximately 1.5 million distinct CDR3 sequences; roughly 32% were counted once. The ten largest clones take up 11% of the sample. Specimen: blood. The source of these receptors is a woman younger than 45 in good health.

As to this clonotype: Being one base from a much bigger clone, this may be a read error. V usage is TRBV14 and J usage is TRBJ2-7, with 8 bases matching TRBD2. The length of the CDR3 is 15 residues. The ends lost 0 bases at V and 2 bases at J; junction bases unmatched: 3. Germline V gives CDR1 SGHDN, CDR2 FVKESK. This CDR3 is CASSQEIGRAYEQYF. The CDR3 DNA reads TGTGCCAGCAGCCAAGAGATCGGGAGGGCCTACGAGCAGTACTTC.

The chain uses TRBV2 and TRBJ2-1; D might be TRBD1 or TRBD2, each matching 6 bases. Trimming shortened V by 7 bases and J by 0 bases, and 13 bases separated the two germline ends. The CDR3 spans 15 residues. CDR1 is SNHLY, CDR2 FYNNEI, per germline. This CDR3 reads CASKGGGGSYNEQFF. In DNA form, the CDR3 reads TGTGCCAGCAAAGGAGGGGGAGGCTCCTACAATGAGCAGTTCTTC.

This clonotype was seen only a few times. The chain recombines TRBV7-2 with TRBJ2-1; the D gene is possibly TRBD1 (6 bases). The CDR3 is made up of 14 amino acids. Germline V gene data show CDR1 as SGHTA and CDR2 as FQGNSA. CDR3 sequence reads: CAINPWTVYNEQFF. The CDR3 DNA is TGTGCTATTAACCCCTGGACAGTCTACAATGAGCAGTTCTTC.

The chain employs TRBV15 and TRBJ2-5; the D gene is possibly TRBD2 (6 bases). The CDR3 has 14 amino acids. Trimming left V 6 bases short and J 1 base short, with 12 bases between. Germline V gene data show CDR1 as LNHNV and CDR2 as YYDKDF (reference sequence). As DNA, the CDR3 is TGTGCCACCAGGGAGGGACGCATCCAAGAGACCCAGTACTTC. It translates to CATREGRIQETQYF.

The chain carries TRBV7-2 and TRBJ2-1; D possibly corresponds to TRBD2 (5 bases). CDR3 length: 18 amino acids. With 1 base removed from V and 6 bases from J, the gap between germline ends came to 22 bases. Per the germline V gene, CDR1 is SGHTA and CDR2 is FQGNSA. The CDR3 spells CASSLGLSWEIGGNEQFF. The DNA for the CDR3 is TGTGCCAGCAGCTTAGGGCTTAGCTGGGAGATTGGAGGCAATGAGCAGTTCTTC.

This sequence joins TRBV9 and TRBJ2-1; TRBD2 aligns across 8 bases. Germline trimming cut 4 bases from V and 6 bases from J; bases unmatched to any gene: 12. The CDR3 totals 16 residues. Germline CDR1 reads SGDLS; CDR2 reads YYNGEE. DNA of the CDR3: TGTGCCAGCAGCTCCCTGACTAGCGCAACTTCCAATGAGCAGTTCTTC. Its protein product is CASSSLTSATSNEQFF.

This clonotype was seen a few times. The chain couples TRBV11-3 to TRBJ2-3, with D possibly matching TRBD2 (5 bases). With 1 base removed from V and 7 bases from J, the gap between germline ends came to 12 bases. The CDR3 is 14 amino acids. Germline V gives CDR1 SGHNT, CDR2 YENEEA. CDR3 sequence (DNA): TGTGCCAGCAGCTTAGCACAGAGCGGAAATACGCAGTATTTT. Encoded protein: CASSLAQSGNTQYF.

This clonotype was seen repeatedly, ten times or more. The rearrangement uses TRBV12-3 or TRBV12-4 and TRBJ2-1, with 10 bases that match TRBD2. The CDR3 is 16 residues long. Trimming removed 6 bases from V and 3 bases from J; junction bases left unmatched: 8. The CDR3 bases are TGTGCCAGCAGACCCCAGCGGGGGGGTTTCTACAATGAGCAGTTCTTC. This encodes CASRPQRGGFYNEQFF.

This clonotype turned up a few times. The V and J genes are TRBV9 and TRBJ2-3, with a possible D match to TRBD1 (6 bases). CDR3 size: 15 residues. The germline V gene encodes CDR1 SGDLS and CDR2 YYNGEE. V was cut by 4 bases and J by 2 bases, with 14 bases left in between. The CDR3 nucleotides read TGTGCCAGCAGCCCCCCGGGACACAACACAGATACGCAGTATTTT. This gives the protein CASSPPGHNTDTQYF.

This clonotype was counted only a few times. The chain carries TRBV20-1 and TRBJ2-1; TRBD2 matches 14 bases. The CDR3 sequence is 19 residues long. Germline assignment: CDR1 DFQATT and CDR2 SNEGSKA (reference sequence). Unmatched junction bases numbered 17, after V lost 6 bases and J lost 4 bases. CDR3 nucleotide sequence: TGCAGTGCAGACTCCACCGGGACTAGCGGGAGTGAAGCGTACAATGAGCAGTTCTTC. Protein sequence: CSADSTGTSGSEAYNEQFF.

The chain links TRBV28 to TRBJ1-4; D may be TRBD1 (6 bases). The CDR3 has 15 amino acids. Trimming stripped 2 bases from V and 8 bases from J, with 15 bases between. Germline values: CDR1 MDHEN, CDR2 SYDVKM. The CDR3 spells CASSLRVQGEEKLFF. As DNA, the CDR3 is TGTGCCAGCAGTTTAAGAGTACAGGGTGAGGAAAAACTGTTTTTT.

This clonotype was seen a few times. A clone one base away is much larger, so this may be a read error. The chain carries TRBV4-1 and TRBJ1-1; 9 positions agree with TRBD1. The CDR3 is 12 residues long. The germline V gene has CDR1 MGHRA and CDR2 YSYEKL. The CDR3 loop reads CAGSHRDRGAFF. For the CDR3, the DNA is TGCGCCGGCAGCCATCGTGACAGGGGGGCTTTCTTT.

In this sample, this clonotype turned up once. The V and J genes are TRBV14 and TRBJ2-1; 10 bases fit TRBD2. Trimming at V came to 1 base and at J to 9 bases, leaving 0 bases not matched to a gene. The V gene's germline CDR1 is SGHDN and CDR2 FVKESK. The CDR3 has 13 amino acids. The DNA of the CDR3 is TGTGCCAGCAGCCAAGTAGCGGGAGGTGAGCAGTTCTTC. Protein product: CASSQVAGGEQFF.

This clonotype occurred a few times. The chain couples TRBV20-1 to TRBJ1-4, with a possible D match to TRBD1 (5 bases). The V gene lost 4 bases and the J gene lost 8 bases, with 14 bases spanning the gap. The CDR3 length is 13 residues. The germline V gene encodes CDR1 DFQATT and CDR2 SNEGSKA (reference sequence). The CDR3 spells CSATLGRTEKLFF. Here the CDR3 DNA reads TGCAGTGCTACCCTCGGAAGGACAGAAAAACTGTTTTTT.

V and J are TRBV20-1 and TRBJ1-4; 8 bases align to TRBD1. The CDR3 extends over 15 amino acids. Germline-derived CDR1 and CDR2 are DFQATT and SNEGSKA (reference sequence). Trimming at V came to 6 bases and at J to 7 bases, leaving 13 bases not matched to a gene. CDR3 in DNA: TGCAGTGCCGGGAGGACTACAGGGGGGACTGAAAAACTGTTTTTT. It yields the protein CSAGRTTGGTEKLFF.

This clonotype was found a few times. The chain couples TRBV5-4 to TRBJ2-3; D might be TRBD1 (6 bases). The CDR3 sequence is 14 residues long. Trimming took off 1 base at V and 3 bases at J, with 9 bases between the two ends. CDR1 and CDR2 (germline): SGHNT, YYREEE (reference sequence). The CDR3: CASSLNRDTDTQYF. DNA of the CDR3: TGTGCCAGCAGCTTGAACAGGGATACAGATACGCAGTATTTT.

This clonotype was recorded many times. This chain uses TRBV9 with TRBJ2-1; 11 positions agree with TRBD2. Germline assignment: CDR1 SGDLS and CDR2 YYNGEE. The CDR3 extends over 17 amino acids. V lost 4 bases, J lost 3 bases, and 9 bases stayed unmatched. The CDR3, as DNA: TGTGCCAGCAGCCCCTCCCCTAGCGGGGGGATCTACAATGAGCAGTTCTTC. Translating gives CASSPSPSGGIYNEQFF.

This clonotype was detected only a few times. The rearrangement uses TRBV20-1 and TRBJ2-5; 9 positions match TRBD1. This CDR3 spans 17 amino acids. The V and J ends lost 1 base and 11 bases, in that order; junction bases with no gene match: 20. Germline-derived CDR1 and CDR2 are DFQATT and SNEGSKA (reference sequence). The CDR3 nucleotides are TGCAGTGCTAGAGGCCCGGGACAGGGCCCCTTAAAGGGTGAGCAGTACTTC. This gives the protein CSARGPGQGPLKGEQYF.